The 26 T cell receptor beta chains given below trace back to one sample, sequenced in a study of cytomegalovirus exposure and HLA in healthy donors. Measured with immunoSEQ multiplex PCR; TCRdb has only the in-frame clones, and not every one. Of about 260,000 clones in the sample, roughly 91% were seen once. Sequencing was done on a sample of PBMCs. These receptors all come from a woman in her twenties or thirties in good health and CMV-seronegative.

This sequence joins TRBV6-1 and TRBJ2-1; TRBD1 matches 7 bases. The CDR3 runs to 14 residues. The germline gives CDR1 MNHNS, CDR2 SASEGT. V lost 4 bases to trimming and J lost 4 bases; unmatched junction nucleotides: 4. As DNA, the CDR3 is TGTGCCAGCAGTGGTGGGGACAGTTACAATGAGCAGTTCTTC. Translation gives CASSGGDSYNEQFF.

Written as DNA, the CDR3 is TGTGCCAGCAGCTCTCTTGGAAACGAGCAGTACTTC. Protein sequence: CASSSLGNEQYF. The chain joins TRBV11-2 to TRBJ2-7; D gene unclear. The CDR3 totals 12 residues. Trimming took 4 bases from V and 5 from J, leaving 9 bases between them. CDR1 and CDR2 from the germline V gene are SGHAT and FQNNGV.

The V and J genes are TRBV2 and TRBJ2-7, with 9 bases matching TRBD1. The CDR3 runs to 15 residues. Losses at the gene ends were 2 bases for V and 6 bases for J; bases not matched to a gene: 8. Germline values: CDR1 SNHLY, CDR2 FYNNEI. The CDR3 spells CASSESPQGAGEQYF. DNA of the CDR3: TGTGCCAGCAGTGAATCCCCACAGGGGGCAGGCGAGCAGTACTTC.

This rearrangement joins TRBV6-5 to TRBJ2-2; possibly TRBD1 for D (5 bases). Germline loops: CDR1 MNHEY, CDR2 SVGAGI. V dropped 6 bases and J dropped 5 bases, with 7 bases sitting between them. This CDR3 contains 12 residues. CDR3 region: CASSKGTGELFF. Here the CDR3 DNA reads TGTGCCAGCAGCAAGGGGACCGGGGAGCTGTTTTTT.

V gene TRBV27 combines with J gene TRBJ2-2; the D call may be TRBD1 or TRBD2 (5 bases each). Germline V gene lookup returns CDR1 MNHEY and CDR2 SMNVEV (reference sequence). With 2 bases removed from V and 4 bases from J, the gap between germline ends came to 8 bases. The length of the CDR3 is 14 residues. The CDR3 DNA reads TGTGCCAGCAGTTTAGGGGGATTCACCGGGGAGCTGTTTTTT. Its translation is CASSLGGFTGELFF.

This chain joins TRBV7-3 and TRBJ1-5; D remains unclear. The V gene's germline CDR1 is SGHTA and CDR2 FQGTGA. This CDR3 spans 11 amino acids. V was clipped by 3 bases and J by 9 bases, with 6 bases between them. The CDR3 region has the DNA TGTGCCAGCAGCTTTGGGTGGCCCCAGCATTTT. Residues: CASSFGWPQHF.

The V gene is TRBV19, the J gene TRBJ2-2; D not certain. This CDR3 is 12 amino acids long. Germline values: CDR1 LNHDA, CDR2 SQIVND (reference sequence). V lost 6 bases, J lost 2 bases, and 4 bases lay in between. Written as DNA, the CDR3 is TGTGCCAGTAGCGTAAACACCGGGGAGCTGTTTTTT. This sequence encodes CASSVNTGELFF.

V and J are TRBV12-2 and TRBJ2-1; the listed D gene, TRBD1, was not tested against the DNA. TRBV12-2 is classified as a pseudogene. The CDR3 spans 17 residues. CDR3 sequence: CASRLGFVRGAHNEQFF. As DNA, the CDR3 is TGTGCAAGTCGCTTAGGTTTCGTCAGGGGAGCCCACAATGAGCAGTTCTTC.

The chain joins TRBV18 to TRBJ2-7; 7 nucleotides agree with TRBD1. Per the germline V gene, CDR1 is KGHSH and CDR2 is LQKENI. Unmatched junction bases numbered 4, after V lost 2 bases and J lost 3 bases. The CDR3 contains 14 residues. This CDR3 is CASSPVRGIYEQYF. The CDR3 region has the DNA TGTGCCAGCTCACCAGTCAGGGGGATCTACGAGCAGTACTTC.

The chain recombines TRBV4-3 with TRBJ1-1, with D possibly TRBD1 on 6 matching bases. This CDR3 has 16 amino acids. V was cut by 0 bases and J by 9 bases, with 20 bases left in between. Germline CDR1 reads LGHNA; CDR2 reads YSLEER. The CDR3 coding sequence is TGCGCCAGCAGCCAAGATCTGTTGGGATTGAGGGGGAAAGCTTTCTTT. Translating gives CASSQDLLGLRGKAFF.

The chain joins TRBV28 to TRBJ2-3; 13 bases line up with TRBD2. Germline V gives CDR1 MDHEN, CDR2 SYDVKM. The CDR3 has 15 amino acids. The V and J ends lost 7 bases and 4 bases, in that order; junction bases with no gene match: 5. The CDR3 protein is CASTQTSGRADTQYF. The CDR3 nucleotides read TGTGCCAGCACCCAAACTAGCGGGAGGGCAGATACGCAGTATTTT.

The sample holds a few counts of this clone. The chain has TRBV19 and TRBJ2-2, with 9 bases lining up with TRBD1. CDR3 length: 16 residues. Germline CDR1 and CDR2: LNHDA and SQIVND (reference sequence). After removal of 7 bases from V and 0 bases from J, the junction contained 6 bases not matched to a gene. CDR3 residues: CASNDRGWTNTGELFF. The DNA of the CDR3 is TGTGCCAGTAACGACAGGGGGTGGACGAACACCGGGGAGCTGTTTTTT.

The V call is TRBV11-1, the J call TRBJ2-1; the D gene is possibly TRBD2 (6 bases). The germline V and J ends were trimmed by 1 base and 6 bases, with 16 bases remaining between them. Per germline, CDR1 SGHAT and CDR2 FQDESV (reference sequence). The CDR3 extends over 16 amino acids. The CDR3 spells CASSLGYQKGGNEQFF. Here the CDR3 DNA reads TGTGCCAGCAGCTTAGGCTACCAAAAGGGAGGCAATGAGCAGTTCTTC. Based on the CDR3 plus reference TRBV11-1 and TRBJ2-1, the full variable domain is EAEVAQSPRYKITEKSQAVAFWCDPISGHATLYWYRQILGQGPELLVQFQDESVVDDSQLPKDRFSAERLKGVDSTLKIQPAELGDSAMYLCASSLGYQKGGNEQFFGPGTRLTVL.

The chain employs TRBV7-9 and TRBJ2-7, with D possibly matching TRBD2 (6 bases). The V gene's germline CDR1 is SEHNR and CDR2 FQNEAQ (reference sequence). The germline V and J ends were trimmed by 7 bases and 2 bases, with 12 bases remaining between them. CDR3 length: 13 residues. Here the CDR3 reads CASTGGRTYEQYF. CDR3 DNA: TGTGCCAGCACCGGGGGTCGGACCTACGAGCAGTACTTC.

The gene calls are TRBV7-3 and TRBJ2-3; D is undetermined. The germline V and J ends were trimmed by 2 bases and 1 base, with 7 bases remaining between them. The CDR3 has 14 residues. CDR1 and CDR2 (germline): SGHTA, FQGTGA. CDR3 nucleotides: TGTGCCAGCAGCTTAGCGACTCGCACAGATACGCAGTATTTT. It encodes CASSLATRTDTQYF.

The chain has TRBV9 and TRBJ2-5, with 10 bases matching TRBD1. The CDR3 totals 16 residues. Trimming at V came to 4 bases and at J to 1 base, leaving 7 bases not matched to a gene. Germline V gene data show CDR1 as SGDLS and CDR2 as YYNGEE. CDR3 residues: CASSLRDRGLQETQYF. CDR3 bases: TGTGCCAGCAGCCTCCGGGACAGGGGCCTCCAAGAGACCCAGTACTTC.

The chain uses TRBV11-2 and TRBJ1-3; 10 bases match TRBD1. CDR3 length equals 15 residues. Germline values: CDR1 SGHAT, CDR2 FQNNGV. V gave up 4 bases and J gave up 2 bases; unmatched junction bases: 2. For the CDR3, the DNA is TGTGCCAGCAGCTGGGACAGGGGCCCTGGAAACACCATATATTTT. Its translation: CASSWDRGPGNTIYF.

The chain's CDR3 is CASSNPEGGSTQYF. CDR3 nucleotide sequence: TGTGCCAGCAGCAACCCTGAAGGCGGGAGCACGCAGTATTTT. This chain links TRBV11-2 with TRBJ2-3, with 7 bases fitting TRBD2. The CDR3 loop spans 14 amino acids. Per germline, CDR1 SGHAT and CDR2 FQNNGV. V lost 5 bases, J lost 9 bases, and 11 bases stayed unmatched.

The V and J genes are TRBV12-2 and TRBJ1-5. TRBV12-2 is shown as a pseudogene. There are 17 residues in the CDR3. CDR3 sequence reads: CASRSRGGRSSNQPQHF. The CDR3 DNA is TGTGCAAGTCGCTCTCGGGGGGGGCGGAGTAGCAATCAGCCCCAGCATTTT.

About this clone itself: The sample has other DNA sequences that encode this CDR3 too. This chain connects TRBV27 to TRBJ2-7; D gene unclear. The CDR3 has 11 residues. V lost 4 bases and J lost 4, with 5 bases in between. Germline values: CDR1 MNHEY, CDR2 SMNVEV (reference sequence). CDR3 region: CASSSGYEQYF. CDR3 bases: TGTGCCAGCAGTTCAGGTTACGAGCAGTACTTC.

This CDR3 reads CASSVMELGEEQYF. The CDR3 DNA sequence: TGCGCCAGCAGCGTTATGGAACTAGGGGAAGAGCAGTACTTC. The J gene is TRBJ2-7, the V gene TRBV4-1; D is perhaps TRBD1 or TRBD2 (5 bases each). Germline V lookup: CDR1 MGHRA, CDR2 YSYEKL. Trimming removed 5 bases from V and 7 bases from J, with 18 bases in between. The CDR3 spans 14 residues.

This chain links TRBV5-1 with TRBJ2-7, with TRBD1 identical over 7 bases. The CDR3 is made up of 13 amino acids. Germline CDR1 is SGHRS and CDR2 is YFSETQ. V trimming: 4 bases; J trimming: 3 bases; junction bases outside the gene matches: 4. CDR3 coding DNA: TGCGCCAGCAGCAAGGACAGGATCTACGAGCAGTACTTC. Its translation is CASSKDRIYEQYF.

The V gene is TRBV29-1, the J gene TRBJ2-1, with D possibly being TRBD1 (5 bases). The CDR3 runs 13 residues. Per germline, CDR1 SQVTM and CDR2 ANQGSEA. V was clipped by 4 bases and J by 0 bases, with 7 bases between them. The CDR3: CSVVGDSYNEQFF. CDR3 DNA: TGCAGCGTTGTAGGGGACTCCTACAATGAGCAGTTCTTC.

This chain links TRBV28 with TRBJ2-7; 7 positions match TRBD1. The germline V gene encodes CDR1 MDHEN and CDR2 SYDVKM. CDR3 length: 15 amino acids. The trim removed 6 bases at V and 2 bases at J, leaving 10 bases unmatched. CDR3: CASSLAAGGAYEQYF. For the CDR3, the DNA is TGTGCCAGCAGCTTGGCCGCAGGGGGAGCCTACGAGCAGTACTTC.

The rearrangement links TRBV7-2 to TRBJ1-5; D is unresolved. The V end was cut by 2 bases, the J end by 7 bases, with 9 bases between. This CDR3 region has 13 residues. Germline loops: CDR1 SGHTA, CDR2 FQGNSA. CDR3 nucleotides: TGTGCCAGCAGCTTAAAGGGCGGGCAGCCCCAGCATTTT. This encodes CASSLKGGQPQHF.

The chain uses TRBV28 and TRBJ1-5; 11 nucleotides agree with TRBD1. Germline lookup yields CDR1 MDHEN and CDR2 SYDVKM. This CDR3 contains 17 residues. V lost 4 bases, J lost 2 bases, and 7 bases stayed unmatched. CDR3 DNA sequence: TGTGCCAGCAGTTCAGCCGGGACAGGGGGTCGCAATCAGCCCCAGCATTTT. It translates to CASSSAGTGGRNQPQHF.